This TCR beta chain is from a study of cytotoxic CD8 clonotypes in ibrutinib-treated CLL. About the study: In all, more than ten patients were relapsed/refractory, some 14 were treatment-naive and around 17 were IGHV unmutated. The authors obtained response samples at a median of about eleven months of treatment, range 6 to 36.

Libraries of TCR beta were made from 2 to 2.5 micrograms of genomic DNA that came from cryopreserved PBMCs. CDR1 SGHTA and CDR2 FQGNSA come from the germline V gene. The CDR3 runs 12 residues. Trimming left V 3 bases short and J 4 bases short, with 6 bases between. Assay: immunoSEQ multiplex PCR; the TCRdb copy retains only in-frame clones and omits some. Of around 310,000 clones listed, around four fifths are singletons. The J gene is TRBJ2-5, the V gene TRBV7-2; no clear D gene. This receptor was identified in a human donor with chronic lymphocytic leukemia. The material sequenced was PBMCs, taken before ibrutinib treatment. In DNA form, the CDR3 reads TGTGCCAGCAGCTTCAGTGGAGAGACCCAGTACTTC. As protein: CASSFSGETQYF.